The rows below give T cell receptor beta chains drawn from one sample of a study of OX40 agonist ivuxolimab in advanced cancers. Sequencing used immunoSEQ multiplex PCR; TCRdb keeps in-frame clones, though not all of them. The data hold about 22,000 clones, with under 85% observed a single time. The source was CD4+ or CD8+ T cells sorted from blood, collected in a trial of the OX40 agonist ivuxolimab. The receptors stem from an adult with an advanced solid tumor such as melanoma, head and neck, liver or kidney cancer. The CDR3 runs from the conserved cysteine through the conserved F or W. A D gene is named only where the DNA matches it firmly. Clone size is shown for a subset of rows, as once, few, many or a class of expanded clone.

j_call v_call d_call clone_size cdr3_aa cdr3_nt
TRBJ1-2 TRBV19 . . CASSTFNRVYGYTF TGTGCCAGTAGTACGTTCAACAGGGTGTATGGCTACACCTTC
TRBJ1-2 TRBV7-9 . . CASSLGVDYTF TGTGCCAGCAGCTTGGGGGTTGATTACACCTTC
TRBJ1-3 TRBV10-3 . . CAISEIRVGYSGNTIYF TGTGCCATCAGTGAGATCAGGGTGGGCTACTCTGGAAACACCATATATTTT
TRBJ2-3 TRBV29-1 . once CSAGGAGTDTQYF TGCAGCGCTGGGGGGGCCGGGACAGATACGCAGTATTTT
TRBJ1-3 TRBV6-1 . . CASSVVGGSLSGNTIYF TGTGCCAGCAGTGTAGTGGGGGGGTCCCTCTCTGGAAACACCATATATTTT
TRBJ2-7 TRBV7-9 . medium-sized CASSDRQVLTPYEQYF TGTGCCAGCAGCGACAGACAGGTACTCACCCCCTACGAGCAGTACTTC
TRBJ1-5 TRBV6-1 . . CASSEVGPQHF TGTGCCAGCAGTGAAGTGGGTCCCCAGCATTTT
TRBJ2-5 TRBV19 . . CASSMKGNQETQYF TGTGCCAGTAGTATGAAGGGGAACCAAGAGACCCAGTACTTC
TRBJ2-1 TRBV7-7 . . CASSLEWGGPSSYNEQFF TGTGCCAGCAGCTTAGAATGGGGGGGGCCGAGCTCCTACAATGAGCAGTTCTTC
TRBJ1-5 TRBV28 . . CASSSTRPQHF TGTGCCAGCAGTTCCACCAGGCCCCAGCATTTT
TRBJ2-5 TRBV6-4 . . CASSVTVGAGETQYF TGTGCCAGCAGTGTAACAGTAGGAGCTGGGGAGACCCAGTACTTC
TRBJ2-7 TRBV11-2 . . CASSVTYEQYF TGTGCCAGCAGCGTCACCTACGAGCAGTACTTC
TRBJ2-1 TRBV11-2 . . CASSLDRREQFF TGTGCCAGCAGCTTAGATAGGAGGGAGCAGTTCTTC
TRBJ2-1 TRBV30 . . CAWKPGYNEQFF TGTGCCTGGAAACCCGGTTACAATGAGCAGTTCTTC
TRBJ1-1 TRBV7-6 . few CASSGHNTEAFF TGTGCCAGCAGCGGGCATAACACTGAAGCTTTCTTT
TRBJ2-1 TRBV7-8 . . CASSTRNEQFF TGTGCCAGCAGCACCCGGAATGAGCAGTTCTTC
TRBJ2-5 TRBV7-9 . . CASSFLVTQYF TGTGCCAGCAGCTTCCTAGTGACCCAGTACTTC
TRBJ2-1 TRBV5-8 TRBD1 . CASSRQGAISEQFF TGTGCCAGCAGCCGACAGGGGGCTATCAGCGAGCAGTTCTTC
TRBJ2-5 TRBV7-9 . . CASSLLHQETQYF TGTGCCAGCAGCTTGTTGCACCAAGAGACCCAGTACTTC
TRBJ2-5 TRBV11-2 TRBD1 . CASSLDGTGQETQYF TGTGCCAGCAGCTTAGATGGGACAGGTCAAGAGACCCAGTACTTC
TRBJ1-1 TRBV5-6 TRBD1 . CASSWTGGSNTEAFF TGTGCCAGCAGCTGGACAGGGGGATCGAACACTGAAGCTTTCTTT
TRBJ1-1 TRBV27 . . CASSPREGSTEAFF TGTGCCAGCAGTCCTCGGGAGGGTTCCACTGAAGCTTTCTTT
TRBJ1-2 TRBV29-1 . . CSVAPGATSDGYTF TGCAGCGTTGCCCCCGGGGCCACGTCGGATGGCTACACCTTC
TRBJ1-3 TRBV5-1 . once CASSPGWSSGNTIYF TGCGCCAGCAGCCCAGGGTGGAGCTCTGGAAACACCATATATTTT
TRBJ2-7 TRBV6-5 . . CASSPAGTPSYEQYF TGTGCCAGCAGCCCCGCCGGGACACCCTCCTACGAGCAGTACTTC
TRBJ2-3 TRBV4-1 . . CASSQDPGALTQSTDTQYF TGCGCCAGCAGCCAAGATCCGGGGGCTTTAACCCAGAGCACAGATACGCAGTATTTT
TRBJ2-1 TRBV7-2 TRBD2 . CASSLVASGVTNEQFF TGTGCCAGCAGCTTAGTGGCTAGCGGGGTCACCAATGAGCAGTTCTTC
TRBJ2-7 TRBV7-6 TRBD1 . CASSLAHRGYEQYF TGTGCCAGCAGCTTAGCGCACAGGGGCTACGAGCAGTACTTC
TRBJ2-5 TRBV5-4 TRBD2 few CASSLAGGQETQYF TGTGCCAGCAGCTTAGCGGGGGGGCAAGAGACCCAGTACTTC
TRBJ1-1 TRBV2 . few CARVQGTEAFF TGTGCCAGAGTACAGGGAACTGAAGCTTTCTTT
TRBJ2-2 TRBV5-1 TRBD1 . CASSLWTGANTGELFF TGCGCCAGCAGCTTATGGACAGGGGCGAACACCGGGGAGCTGTTTTTT
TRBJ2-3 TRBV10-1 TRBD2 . CASGPTWGGTQYF TGCGCCAGCGGACCCACGTGGGGGGGTACGCAGTATTTT
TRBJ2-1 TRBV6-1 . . CASSKGLSYNEQFF TGTGCCAGCAGCAAAGGACTTTCCTACAATGAGCAGTTCTTC
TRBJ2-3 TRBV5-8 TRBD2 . CASSSSTSGGIHYTDTQYF TGTGCCAGCAGCTCCTCCACTAGCGGGGGGATACACTACACAGATACGCAGTATTTT
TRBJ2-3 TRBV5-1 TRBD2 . CASSLDPPSGVTDTQYF TGCGCCAGCAGCTTGGACCCCCCTAGCGGGGTCACAGATACGCAGTATTTT
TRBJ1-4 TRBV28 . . CASSYGTLNEKLFF TGTGCCAGCAGTTACGGGACTCTTAATGAAAAACTGTTTTTT
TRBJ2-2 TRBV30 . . CAWSVGQLNTGELFF TGTGCCTGGAGTGTCGGTCAGTTGAACACCGGGGAGCTGTTTTTT
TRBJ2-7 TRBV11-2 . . CASSLGSNIYYEQYF TGTGCCAGCAGCTTAGGATCTAACATTTACTACGAGCAGTACTTC
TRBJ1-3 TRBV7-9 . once CASSPRSTTVESGNTIYF TGTGCCAGCAGCCCAAGGTCAACAACGGTAGAATCTGGAAACACCATATATTTT
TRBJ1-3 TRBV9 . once CASSVEASSGNTIYF TGTGCCAGCAGCGTAGAGGCCTCCTCTGGAAACACCATATATTTT
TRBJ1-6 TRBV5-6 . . CASSLGQANSPLHF TGTGCCAGCAGCTTGGGACAGGCAAATTCACCCCTCCACTTT
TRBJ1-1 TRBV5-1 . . CASSLFGQENTEAFF TGCGCCAGCAGCTTGTTCGGGCAGGAGAACACTGAAGCTTTCTTT
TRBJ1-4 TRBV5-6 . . CASSPLGQGRNEKLFF TGTGCCAGCAGCCCCTTAGGGCAGGGCCGCAATGAAAAACTGTTTTTT
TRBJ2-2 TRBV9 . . CASSVQGRTGELFF TGTGCCAGCAGCGTACAGGGAAGAACCGGGGAGCTGTTTTTT
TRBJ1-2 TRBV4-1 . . CASSHYSGADYGYTF TGCGCCAGCAGCCACTACAGCGGGGCAGACTATGGCTACACCTTC
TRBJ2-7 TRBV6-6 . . CASSQGGSSYEQYF TGTGCCAGCAGTCAGGGGGGCTCTTCCTACGAGCAGTACTTC
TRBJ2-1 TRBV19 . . CASSIWGNEQFF TGTGCCAGTAGTATATGGGGTAATGAGCAGTTCTTC
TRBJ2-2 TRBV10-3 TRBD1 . CAISDRDRNAGELFF TGTGCCATCAGTGACCGGGACAGGAATGCCGGGGAGCTGTTTTTT
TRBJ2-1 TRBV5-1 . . CASSLSGRDEQFF TGCGCCAGCAGCTTGTCCGGTAGGGATGAGCAGTTCTTC
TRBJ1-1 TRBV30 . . CAWSSGFMNTEAFF TGTGCCTGGAGTTCAGGGTTCATGAACACTGAAGCTTTCTTT
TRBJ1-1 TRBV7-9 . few CASSLKGEGFLGTEAFF TGTGCCAGCAGCTTAAAAGGAGAAGGGTTCCTGGGTACTGAAGCTTTCTTT
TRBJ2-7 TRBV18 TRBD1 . CASSRTGGSYEQYF TGTGCCAGCTCACGTACAGGGGGCTCCTACGAGCAGTACTTC
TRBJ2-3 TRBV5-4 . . CASSSGSTDTQYF TGTGCCAGCAGCTCAGGGAGCACAGATACGCAGTATTTT
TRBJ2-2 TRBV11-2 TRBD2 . CASSLEIAGAGELFF TGTGCCAGCAGCTTAGAGATAGCGGGGGCCGGGGAGCTGTTTTTT
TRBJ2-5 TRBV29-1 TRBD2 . CSSLGGGQETQYF TGCAGTTCCTTAGGCGGGGGCCAAGAGACCCAGTACTTC
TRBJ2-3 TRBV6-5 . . CASSRGATDTQYF TGTGCCAGCAGCAGAGGAGCAACAGATACGCAGTATTTT
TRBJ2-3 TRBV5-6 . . CASSLEQSNADTQYF TGTGCCAGCAGCTTAGAACAAAGCAACGCAGATACGCAGTATTTT
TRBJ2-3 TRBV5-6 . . CASSLGRETSTDTQYF TGTGCCAGCAGCTTGGGACGGGAAACGAGCACAGATACGCAGTATTTT